Listed below are T cell receptor beta chains from one sample, sequenced in a study of vaccination effects on CD4 cells after COVID-19. TCRdb's table, derived via immunoSEQ multiplex PCR, lists solely in-frame clones and lacks some. The top ten clones hold around a tenth of a sample with approximately 24,000 clones, 76% of them seen once. These receptors have no identified antigens. The sequenced sample was CD4+ T cells from PBMCs cultured with HCoV-NL63 spike peptides, obtained before COVID-19 vaccination. All receptors come from a human donor who received a COVID-19 vaccine. Both conserved end residues are part of each CDR3. A D gene is named only where the DNA matches it firmly. Some rows have no size entry. The others give once, few or many, or a class for an expanded clone.

j_call: TRBJ1-1; v_call: TRBV6-5; clone_size: -; cdr3_length: 14; d_call: -; cdr3_nt: TGTGCCAGCAGACGACCGGTCGTTGGCACTGAAGCTTTCTTT; cdr3_aa: CASRRPVVGTEAFF
j_call: TRBJ2-5; v_call: TRBV11-2; clone_size: -; cdr3_length: 15; d_call: TRBD2; cdr3_nt: TGTGCCAGCAGCTTAGTCCCTAGCGGGAAAGAGACCCAGTACTTC; cdr3_aa: CASSLVPSGKETQYF
j_call: TRBJ2-1; v_call: TRBV2; clone_size: -; cdr3_length: 15; d_call: -; cdr3_nt: TGTGCCAGCAGTGAGGACAAGAGCTCCTACAATGAGCAGTTCTTC; cdr3_aa: CASSEDKSSYNEQFF
j_call: TRBJ2-7; v_call: TRBV30; clone_size: -; cdr3_length: 12; d_call: -; cdr3_nt: TGTGCCTGGAGTAGGTCATTCTACGAGCAGTACTTC; cdr3_aa: CAWSRSFYEQYF
j_call: TRBJ2-1; v_call: TRBV2; clone_size: once; cdr3_length: 14; d_call: -; cdr3_nt: TGTGCCAGCAGGGCTGAGGGAGTGGGAAATGAGCAGTTCTTC; cdr3_aa: CASRAEGVGNEQFF
j_call: TRBJ1-1; v_call: TRBV4-1; clone_size: -; cdr3_length: 15; d_call: -; cdr3_nt: TGCGCCAGCAGCCTCCTTCTGGGCGCGGACACTGAAGCTTTCTTT; cdr3_aa: CASSLLLGADTEAFF
j_call: TRBJ2-1; v_call: TRBV27; clone_size: few; cdr3_length: 13; d_call: -; cdr3_nt: TGTGCCAGCAGTCCCCTCCTTAGTGGTGAGCAGTTCTTC; cdr3_aa: CASSPLLSGEQFF
j_call: TRBJ2-3; v_call: TRBV27; clone_size: -; cdr3_length: 13; d_call: TRBD2; cdr3_nt: TGTGCCAGCAAGGGACTAGCGTATTATACGCAGTATTTT; cdr3_aa: CASKGLAYYTQYF
j_call: TRBJ2-1; v_call: TRBV10-2; clone_size: -; cdr3_length: 15; d_call: TRBD2; cdr3_nt: TGCGCCAGCAGGGACGGGGGGGCGGGCTACAATGAGCAGTTCTTC; cdr3_aa: CASRDGGAGYNEQFF
j_call: TRBJ2-1; v_call: TRBV2; clone_size: -; cdr3_length: 13; d_call: TRBD2; cdr3_nt: TGTGCCAGCGGGAGGGCCCTGAGCAATGAGCAGTTCTTC; cdr3_aa: CASGRALSNEQFF
j_call: TRBJ2-1; v_call: TRBV5-1; clone_size: -; cdr3_length: 13; d_call: -; cdr3_nt: TGCGCCAGCAGCTTGGGGCACAACAATGAGCAGTTCTTC; cdr3_aa: CASSLGHNNEQFF
j_call: TRBJ2-5; v_call: TRBV19; clone_size: few; cdr3_length: 14; d_call: TRBD1; cdr3_nt: TGTGCCAGTAGTGCAGGGGGCAGCTTCGAGACCCAGTACTTC; cdr3_aa: CASSAGGSFETQYF
j_call: TRBJ2-7; v_call: TRBV9; clone_size: -; cdr3_length: 14; d_call: -; cdr3_nt: TGTGCCAGCAGCGTAGTCGGGGACTCCTACGAGCAGTACTTC; cdr3_aa: CASSVVGDSYEQYF
j_call: TRBJ2-5; v_call: TRBV5-1; clone_size: -; cdr3_length: 15; d_call: TRBD2; cdr3_nt: TGCGCCAGCAGCTTGGTCGGGGGGTCCCAAGAGACCCAGTACTTC; cdr3_aa: CASSLVGGSQETQYF
j_call: TRBJ1-6; v_call: TRBV6-5; clone_size: -; cdr3_length: 13; d_call: -; cdr3_nt: TGTGCCAGCAGTTACGGGGCGAATTCACCCCTCCACTTT; cdr3_aa: CASSYGANSPLHF
j_call: TRBJ2-7; v_call: TRBV18; clone_size: -; cdr3_length: 14; d_call: -; cdr3_nt: TGTGCCAGCTCACCATCAACAGGGTCCTACGAGCAGTACTTC; cdr3_aa: CASSPSTGSYEQYF
j_call: TRBJ1-1; v_call: TRBV2; clone_size: few; cdr3_length: 13; d_call: TRBD1; cdr3_nt: TGTGCCAGCACCCAGGGGGAGAACACTGAAGCTTTCTTT; cdr3_aa: CASTQGENTEAFF
j_call: TRBJ2-5; v_call: TRBV19; clone_size: -; cdr3_length: 13; d_call: -; cdr3_nt: TGTGCCAGTAGTATAAGGGCAGAGGGGCGGAGGTACTTC; cdr3_aa: CASSIRAEGRRYF
j_call: TRBJ1-1; v_call: TRBV29-1; clone_size: -; cdr3_length: 17; d_call: -; cdr3_nt: TGCAGCGTCGCACCCATACAGGGCTTTTCCATGAACACTGAAGCTTTCTTT; cdr3_aa: CSVAPIQGFSMNTEAFF
j_call: TRBJ2-7; v_call: TRBV3-1/TRBV3-2; clone_size: -; cdr3_length: 13; d_call: -; cdr3_nt: TGTGCCAGCAGACAGGGACCTGCCTACGAGCAGTACTTC; cdr3_aa: CASRQGPAYEQYF
j_call: TRBJ2-1; v_call: TRBV6-5; clone_size: -; cdr3_length: 14; d_call: -; cdr3_nt: TGTGCCACACGTCAGGGTGGATCCTACAATGAGCAGTTCTTC; cdr3_aa: CATRQGGSYNEQFF
j_call: TRBJ2-2; v_call: TRBV9; clone_size: once; cdr3_length: 15; d_call: -; cdr3_nt: TGTGCCAGCAGCGTAACCGGGGAGTGGGCCGGGGAGCTGTTTTTT; cdr3_aa: CASSVTGEWAGELFF
j_call: TRBJ2-5; v_call: TRBV9; clone_size: -; cdr3_length: 16; d_call: TRBD2; cdr3_nt: TGTGCCAGCAGCGTAGTAACTAGCGGTAACCAAGAGACCCAGTACTTC; cdr3_aa: CASSVVTSGNQETQYF
j_call: TRBJ2-1; v_call: TRBV27; clone_size: -; cdr3_length: 11; d_call: -; cdr3_nt: TGTGCCAGCAGTACTAACAATGAGCAGTTCTTC; cdr3_aa: CASSTNNEQFF
j_call: TRBJ2-1; v_call: TRBV7-2; clone_size: -; cdr3_length: 11; d_call: -; cdr3_nt: TGTGCCAGCAGCACCTTTAATGAGCAGTTCTTC; cdr3_aa: CASSTFNEQFF
j_call: TRBJ2-3; v_call: TRBV5-1; clone_size: -; cdr3_length: 15; d_call: TRBD2; cdr3_nt: TGCGCCAGCAGCTCCGGGACTAGCGACACAGATACGCAGTATTTT; cdr3_aa: CASSSGTSDTDTQYF
j_call: TRBJ2-5; v_call: TRBV6-5; clone_size: -; cdr3_length: 14; d_call: -; cdr3_nt: TGTGCCAGCAGTTACTTAGACAGAAAAGAGACCCAGTACTTC; cdr3_aa: CASSYLDRKETQYF
j_call: TRBJ2-2; v_call: TRBV6-5; clone_size: -; cdr3_length: 15; d_call: TRBD1; cdr3_nt: TGTGCCAGCAGTTACCGGACAGGGCTCACCGGGGAGCTGTTTTTT; cdr3_aa: CASSYRTGLTGELFF
j_call: TRBJ1-2; v_call: TRBV7-9; clone_size: -; cdr3_length: 12; d_call: -; cdr3_nt: TGTGCCTCCGGGGGATGGGATTATGGCTACACCTTC; cdr3_aa: CASGGWDYGYTF
j_call: TRBJ1-5; v_call: TRBV2; clone_size: few; cdr3_length: 15; d_call: -; cdr3_nt: TGTGCCAGCAGTGAATCTTTAGCGGGAAATCAGCCCCAGCATTTT; cdr3_aa: CASSESLAGNQPQHF
j_call: TRBJ2-3; v_call: TRBV10-2; clone_size: -; cdr3_length: 12; d_call: -; cdr3_nt: TGCGCCAGCAGTGAGGCGCAGCGCACGCAGTATTTT; cdr3_aa: CASSEAQRTQYF
j_call: TRBJ2-3; v_call: TRBV6-4; clone_size: -; cdr3_length: 15; d_call: TRBD2; cdr3_nt: TGTGCCAGCAGTGACTCCGCTAGCGGGTCAGATACGCAGTATTTT; cdr3_aa: CASSDSASGSDTQYF
j_call: TRBJ1-2; v_call: TRBV5-6; clone_size: -; cdr3_length: 14; d_call: -; cdr3_nt: TGTGCCAGCAGCTCTAGAAGGTTGAACTATGGCTACACCTTC; cdr3_aa: CASSSRRLNYGYTF
j_call: TRBJ1-5; v_call: TRBV30; clone_size: -; cdr3_length: 14; d_call: -; cdr3_nt: TGTGCCTGGAGTGGTGGGGCCTTCAATCAGCCCCAGCATTTT; cdr3_aa: CAWSGGAFNQPQHF
j_call: TRBJ2-3; v_call: TRBV30; clone_size: once; cdr3_length: 15; d_call: -; cdr3_nt: TGTGCCTGCCAAAAGGGGGTGGGGATCCCAGATACGCAGTATTTT; cdr3_aa: CACQKGVGIPDTQYF
j_call: TRBJ2-3; v_call: TRBV2; clone_size: -; cdr3_length: 15; d_call: TRBD2; cdr3_nt: TGTGCCAGCAGTGAAAGGGCGGGGGGCCCAGATACGCAGTATTTT; cdr3_aa: CASSERAGGPDTQYF
j_call: TRBJ2-1; v_call: TRBV10-1; clone_size: -; cdr3_length: 16; d_call: TRBD2; cdr3_nt: TGCGCCAGCAGTGAGTATAGCGGGGGTATCAACAATGAGCAGTTCTTC; cdr3_aa: CASSEYSGGINNEQFF
j_call: TRBJ1-1; v_call: TRBV25-1; clone_size: -; cdr3_length: 13; d_call: -; cdr3_nt: TGTGCCAGCAGTGAATGGGGGGGCACTGAAGCTTTCTTT; cdr3_aa: CASSEWGGTEAFF
j_call: TRBJ1-1; v_call: TRBV6-5; clone_size: -; cdr3_length: 15; d_call: TRBD1; cdr3_nt: TGTGCCAGCAGTTACTCGCAGGGGGGAATGACTGAAGCTTTCTTT; cdr3_aa: CASSYSQGGMTEAFF